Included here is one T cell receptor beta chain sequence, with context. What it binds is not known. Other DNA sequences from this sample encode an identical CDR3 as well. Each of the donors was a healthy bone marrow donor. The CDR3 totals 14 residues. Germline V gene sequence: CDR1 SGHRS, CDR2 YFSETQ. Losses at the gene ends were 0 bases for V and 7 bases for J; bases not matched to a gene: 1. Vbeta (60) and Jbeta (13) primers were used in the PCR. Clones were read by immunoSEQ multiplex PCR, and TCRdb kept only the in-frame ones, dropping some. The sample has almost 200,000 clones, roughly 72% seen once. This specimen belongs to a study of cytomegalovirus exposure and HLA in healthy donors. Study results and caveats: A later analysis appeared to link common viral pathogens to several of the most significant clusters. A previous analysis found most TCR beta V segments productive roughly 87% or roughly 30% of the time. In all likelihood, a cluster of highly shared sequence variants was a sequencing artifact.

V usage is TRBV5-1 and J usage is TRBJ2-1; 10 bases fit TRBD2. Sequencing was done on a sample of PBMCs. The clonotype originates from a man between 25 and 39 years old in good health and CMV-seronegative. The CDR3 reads CASSLGLAGNEQFF. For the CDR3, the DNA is TGCGCCAGCAGCTTGGGACTAGCGGGTAATGAGCAGTTCTTC.